These T cell receptor beta chains were read from a single sample in a study of beta chain features in type 1 diabetes. Only in-frame clones appear in the TCRdb table, and some are missing; sequencing was by immunoSEQ multiplex PCR. This table has fewer than 300,000 clones, roughly 22% appearing once. The sequenced sample was naive CD4+ T cells from blood. Receptors originate from a woman aged 35 to 49 with type 1 diabetes. Both conserved end residues are part of each CDR3. Clone sizes are given selectively: once, few, many, or a class where the clone is expanded.

cdr3_length j_call clone_size v_call cdr3_aa
15 TRBJ2-7 NA TRBV2 CASILDYGRAYEQYF
13 TRBJ1-1 NA TRBV25-1 CASSGGQGQEAFF
14 TRBJ2-1 NA TRBV5-1 CASSLVLAGDEQFF
13 TRBJ1-1 NA TRBV29-1 CSVRQSPNTEAFF
15 TRBJ2-1 few TRBV28 CASSGADSSYNEQFF
14 TRBJ1-5 few TRBV7-3 CASSSQGAGQPQHF
14 TRBJ2-7 NA TRBV27 CASRGQLVTYEQYF
15 TRBJ2-6 few TRBV28 CASSSTGPGANVLTF
14 TRBJ2-7 NA TRBV7-9 CASSLARTPYEQYF
13 TRBJ1-1 NA TRBV7-3 CASSLQKNTEAFF
15 TRBJ2-3 few TRBV4-3 CASSAGTGGPDTQYF
14 TRBJ2-2 NA TRBV28 CASSLGPSTGELFF
15 TRBJ2-7 NA TRBV18 CASSQTSVRAYEQYF
15 TRBJ1-6 NA TRBV4-1 CASSQEWTGASPLHF
17 TRBJ2-6 few TRBV19 CASSSPGAPSGANVLTF
16 TRBJ2-5 few TRBV4-3 CASSRPAVVRGETQYF
16 TRBJ2-3 NA TRBV10-3 CAISSSTAAFTDTQYF
14 TRBJ2-7 NA TRBV25-1 CASSDQGPVDFFHF
11 TRBJ2-7 NA TRBV7-2 CASSSQYEQYF
12 TRBJ1-1 few TRBV29-1 CSVDRGRGEAFF
16 TRBJ2-1 NA TRBV7-2 CASSSPRLAGHNEQFF
13 TRBJ1-5 few TRBV19 CASRPHSNQPQHF
13 TRBJ2-5 few TRBV29-1 CSVGQGLQETQYF
14 TRBJ2-2 few TRBV5-1 CASSADRAAGELFF
14 TRBJ1-2 NA TRBV9 CASSVEDRVYGYTF
14 TRBJ1-5 NA TRBV7-9 CASQGVDSNQPQHF
15 TRBJ2-6 few TRBV4-3 CASSNRRGGANVLTF
16 TRBJ2-1 few TRBV7-9 CASSWAAGISYNEQFF
16 TRBJ2-5 NA TRBV7-2 CASSLGTQGRQETQYF
15 TRBJ1-5 few TRBV4-3 CASSHEQGSNQPQHF
14 TRBJ2-2 few TRBV7-9 CASRGTGGAGELFF
14 TRBJ1-1 NA TRBV10-3 CAISEWTGRTEAFF
16 TRBJ1-2 few TRBV29-1 CSARGSSPFPRYGYTF
14 TRBJ1-6 NA TRBV14 CASSPRQGSSPLHF
13 TRBJ2-3 NA TRBV7-2 CASSSRGGRGGYF
15 TRBJ1-1 few TRBV4-2 CASSTGQGGDTEAFF
13 TRBJ1-4 NA TRBV6-5 CASREDREGKLFF
18 TRBJ2-7 NA TRBV15 CATSRDLGLAGSSYEQYF
13 TRBJ2-1 NA TRBV18 CASSKGLPNEQFF
14 TRBJ1-1 few TRBV15 CATSRDRVRTEAFF